A single sample gave rise to the 28 T cell receptor beta chains below, sequenced in a study of human T cells and chemical hapten exposure. Time point specified: pre-sensitization, week 0. Treatment of the sample: therapeutic diphenylcyclopropenone sensitization with weekly scalp DPC. TCRdb ran MiXCR on the RACE reads and lists one entry per CDR3 protein. The sample records tens of thousands of distinct CDR3 sequences, about 11% being singletons. The starting material was whole blood, obtained in connection with sensitization to the hapten diphenylcyclopropenone (DPC). The receptors come from a young man with alopecia areata. Some clones in this sample may be carry-over from other donors' samples.

This clonotype was recorded at least ten times. The chain links TRBV29-1 to TRBJ2-1, with 8 nucleotides matching TRBD2. CDR1 SQVTM and CDR2 ANQGSEA come from the germline V gene. The CDR3 has 16 residues. V shed 0 bases and J 4 bases; nucleotides not matched to a gene: 8. CDR3 DNA: TGCAGCGTTGAAGATCTAGGCGGGGGGAGGTACAATGAGCAGTTCTTC. This translates into CSVEDLGGGRYNEQFF.

The chain employs TRBV7-3 and TRBJ1-6, with D uncertain. This CDR3 is built from 13 residues. Germline lookup yields CDR1 SGHTA and CDR2 FQGTGA. V lost 3 bases and J lost 7, with 7 bases in between. The chain's CDR3 is CASSFSDNSPLHF. In DNA form, the CDR3 reads TGTGCCAGCAGCTTCTCGGACAATTCACCCCTCCACTTT.

This clonotype was counted many times. In DNA form, the CDR3 reads TGCGCCAGCAGCCCGGGACTCCAGACCAATGAGCAGTTCTTC. It is translated as CASSPGLQTNEQFF. This chain uses TRBV5-1 with TRBJ2-1; possible D gene TRBD2, 6 bases. V was clipped by 4 bases and J by 6 bases, with 14 bases between them. The length of the CDR3 is 14 residues. Per the germline V gene, CDR1 is SGHRS and CDR2 is YFSETQ. Drawing the rest from reference TRBV5-1 and TRBJ2-1, the complete variable domain is KAGVTQTPRYLIKTRGQQVTLSCSPISGHRSVSWYQQTPGQGLQFLFEYFSETQRNKGNFPGRFSGRQFSNSRSEMNVSTLELGDSALYLCASSPGLQTNEQFFGPGTRLTVL.

This sequence joins TRBV12-3 or TRBV12-4 and TRBJ2-4; tentatively, D is TRBD2 (6 bases). Trimming left V 1 base short and J 6 bases short, with 10 bases between. The CDR3 has 14 residues. For the CDR3, the DNA is TGTGCCAGCAGTTTAGGCGGAGGGAGAAACATTCAGTACTTC. Translation: CASSLGGGRNIQYF.

At least ten counts were recorded for this clonotype. This chain joins TRBV5-5 and TRBJ1-5, with D perhaps matching TRBD1 (5 bases). CDR1 is SGHKS, CDR2 YYEKEE, per germline (reference sequence). Between the trimmed V and J ends, which lost 4 bases and 5 bases, there was a span of 19 bases. This CDR3 is built from 16 residues. In DNA form, the CDR3 reads TGTGCCAGCAGCCCGCGATCCTTAGGGACCGATCAGCCCCAGCATTTT. Its protein is CASSPRSLGTDQPQHF.

This clonotype has more than one count but fewer than ten. The gene calls are TRBV9 and TRBJ1-3; TRBD1 might be the D (6 bases). The germline V and J ends were trimmed by 3 bases and 0 bases, with 13 bases remaining between them. The CDR3 is 16 amino acids. Germline V CDR1 and CDR2: SGDLS, YYNGEE. The DNA of the CDR3 is TGTGCCAGCAGCGCAACAACAGGGCACTCTGGAAACACCATATATTTT. This translates into CASSATTGHSGNTIYF.

The sample holds many counts of this clonotype. The V call is TRBV6-2 or TRBV6-3, the J call TRBJ2-2; no firm D call. In germline, CDR1 is MNHEY, CDR2 SVGEGT. CDR3 length: 14 amino acids. V was cut by 0 bases and J by 6 bases, with 8 bases left in between. The chain's CDR3 is CASSYSSSPGELFF. CDR3 sequence (DNA): TGTGCCAGCAGTTACTCATCTAGTCCCGGGGAGCTGTTTTTT.

The chain couples TRBV7-9 to TRBJ2-3, with 8 bases matching TRBD2. J gave up 1 base and V 1 base, and 4 bases lay outside the gene matches. Germline V gives CDR1 SEHNR, CDR2 FQNEAQ (reference sequence). CDR3 length: 16 amino acids. CDR3 coding DNA: TGTGCCAGCAGCTTAGGTCCGGGACTAGGCACAGATACGCAGTATTTT. This codes for CASSLGPGLGTDTQYF.

This clonotype was seen many times. This CDR3 reads CSASPDRGYEQYF. The CDR3 DNA sequence: TGCAGTGCTAGCCCGGACAGGGGGTACGAGCAGTACTTC. V gene TRBV20-1 combines with J gene TRBJ2-7, with TRBD1 identical over 10 bases. Trimming took 3 bases from V and 4 from J; bases not matched to a gene: 3. The CDR3 covers 13 residues. The germline V gene has CDR1 DFQATT and CDR2 SNEGSKA (reference sequence).

V gene TRBV7-2 combines with J gene TRBJ2-3; perhaps D is TRBD1 or TRBD2 (5 bases each). This CDR3 region has 16 residues. Trimming removed 2 bases at V and 3 bases at J, with 15 bases between. The germline CDR1 and CDR2 sequences are SGHTA and FQGNSA. The CDR3 reads CASSLQGTSLTDTQYF. For the CDR3, the DNA is TGTGCCAGCAGCTTACAAGGGACCAGCTTGACAGATACGCAGTATTTT. The full variable domain, rest sourced from reference TRBV7-2 and TRBJ2-3, is GAGVSQSPSNKVTEKGKDVELRCDPISGHTALYWYRQSLGQGLEFLIYFQGNSAPDKSGLPSDRFSAERTGGSVSTLTIQRTQQEDSAVYLCASSLQGTSLTDTQYFGPGTRLTVL.

This sequence joins TRBV5-5 and TRBJ2-2, with a possible D match to TRBD2 (6 bases). In germline, CDR1 is SGHKS, CDR2 YYEKEE (reference sequence). V lost 0 bases to trimming and J lost 4 bases, with 10 bases between them. The CDR3 spans 15 residues. The CDR3 DNA sequence: TGTGCCAGCAGCTTGGATGCGGGGTTCACCGGGGAGCTGTTTTTT. This codes for CASSLDAGFTGELFF. The full variable domain, with the rest looked up from reference TRBV5-5 and TRBJ2-2, is DAGVTQSPTHLIKTRGQQVTLRCSPISGHKSVSWYQQVLGQGPQFIFQYYEKEERGRGNFPDRFSARQFPNYSSELNVNALLLGDSALYLCASSLDAGFTGELFFGEGSRLTVL.

This clonotype was picked up a small number of times. The genes are TRBV4-3 and TRBJ2-7; 11 bases map to TRBD1. This CDR3 has 18 residues. Looked up from germline, CDR1 is LGHNA and CDR2 is YSLEER. Trimming cost V 2 bases and J 4 bases; bases outside gene matches: 13. The CDR3 sequence is CASSQLGPGTGGGYEQYF. The CDR3 bases are TGCGCCAGCAGCCAATTGGGTCCCGGGACAGGGGGAGGATACGAGCAGTACTTC.

This sequence joins TRBV6-6 and TRBJ2-6, with D perhaps matching TRBD1 (5 bases). CDR1 MNHNY and CDR2 SVGAGI come from the germline V gene (reference sequence). The CDR3 runs to 16 residues. Trimming removed 8 bases from V and 0 bases from J, with 14 bases in between. For the CDR3, the DNA is TGTGCCAGCGTCAGGGAACTTCTCTCTGGGGCCAACGTCCTGACTTTC. Its translation: CASVRELLSGANVLTF.

This clonotype was observed at least ten times. V gene TRBV11-2 combines with J gene TRBJ1-1; D uncertain. V was clipped by 0 bases and J by 7 bases, with 6 bases between them. Germline-derived CDR1 and CDR2 are SGHAT and FQNNGV. The CDR3 runs to 12 residues. CDR3 protein: CASSLERGEAFF. The CDR3 DNA follows: TGTGCCAGCAGCTTAGAGCGAGGTGAAGCTTTCTTT.

This clonotype was detected many times. The rearrangement links TRBV6-2 or TRBV6-3 to TRBJ2-5; 8 nucleotides align to TRBD2. The junction had 8 bases not matched to a gene; V was cut back by 2 bases and J by 3 bases. The CDR3 totals 16 residues. Germline V gene lookup returns CDR1 MNHEY and CDR2 SVGEGT. The CDR3 DNA reads as TGTGCCAGCAGTTACAGTTCCGGGAGGGTTGAAGAGACCCAGTACTTC. It translates to CASSYSSGRVEETQYF.

In this sample, this clonotype turned up a few times. This chain uses TRBV20-1 with TRBJ1-2; no reliable D call. The V end lost 3 bases, the J end lost 8 bases, and 16 bases lay between the germline ends. The CDR3 runs to 13 residues. CDR1 and CDR2 (germline): DFQATT, SNEGSKA (reference sequence). The chain's CDR3 is CSASPVPSGGYTF. The CDR3 DNA follows: TGCAGTGCTAGCCCGGTTCCTTCTGGGGGCTACACCTTC.

This clonotype was recorded at least ten times. The chain couples TRBV14 to TRBJ1-1; TRBD1 might be the D (6 bases). Trimming took 4 bases from V and 1 from J, leaving 10 bases between them. Germline loops: CDR1 SGHDN, CDR2 FVKESK. The CDR3 is 14 amino acids. The CDR3 spells CASSPSRGNTEAFF. The CDR3 bases are TGTGCCAGCAGCCCCAGCAGGGGGAACACTGAAGCTTTCTTT.

The chain has TRBV12-3 or TRBV12-4 and TRBJ1-6; D may be TRBD1 (5 bases). CDR3 length: 15 residues. The germline V and J ends were trimmed by 4 bases and 5 bases, with 12 bases remaining between them. In DNA form, the CDR3 reads TGTGCCAGCAGTTGGGGACCGGGGAATAATTCACCCCTCCACTTT. Protein product: CASSWGPGNNSPLHF.

The count of this clonotype is one. This chain links TRBV7-2 with TRBJ2-3; the D is unclear. Germline V gene data show CDR1 as SGHTA and CDR2 as FQGNSA. This CDR3 has 12 residues. The ends were cut back, 5 bases at V and 3 bases at J, with 6 bases in the middle. CDR3 sequence reads: CASSTSTDTQYF. CDR3 DNA sequence: TGTGCCAGCAGCACCTCTACAGATACGCAGTATTTT.

This clonotype was seen at least ten times. The chain combines TRBV20-1 with TRBJ1-4; D is possibly TRBD1 (6 bases). Looked up from germline, CDR1 is DFQATT and CDR2 is SNEGSKA (reference sequence). The CDR3 is 13 residues long. Deletions cut 5 bases from V and 5 bases from J, with 12 bases between. CDR3 residues: CSAPLRGNEKLFF. In DNA, the CDR3 is TGCAGTGCTCCGCTTAGGGGGAATGAAAAACTGTTTTTT.

This clonotype was observed a handful of times. The J gene is TRBJ2-5, the V gene TRBV12-3 or TRBV12-4; D is unclear. CDR3 length: 12 residues. V was pared by 2 bases and J by 2 bases, with 3 bases between. The CDR3 sequence: CASSLFQETQYF. The DNA of the CDR3 is TGTGCCAGCAGTTTATTTCAAGAGACCCAGTACTTC.

J is TRBJ1-3 and V is TRBV7-8; no reliable D call. This CDR3 region has 14 residues. Trimming took off 3 bases at V and 0 bases at J, with 6 bases between the two ends. The germline gives CDR1 SGHVS, CDR2 FQNEAQ. The CDR3 DNA is TGTGCCAGCAGCTTGCAGGACTCTGGAAACACCATATATTTT. Translating it yields CASSLQDSGNTIYF.

This clonotype was seen a few times. This sequence joins TRBV6-5 and TRBJ2-7; D is uncertain. Trimming shortened V by 4 bases and J by 4 bases, and 5 bases separated the two germline ends. Germline V gives CDR1 MNHEY, CDR2 SVGAGI. CDR3 size: 11 residues. Written as DNA, the CDR3 is TGTGCCAGCAGTTCCAATTACGAGCAGTACTTC. It codes for CASSSNYEQYF.

The genes are TRBV6-2 or TRBV6-3 and TRBJ2-5; TRBD1 agrees at 7 bases. Germline V gene lookup returns CDR1 MNHEY and CDR2 SVGEGT. The V and J ends lost 5 bases and 2 bases, in that order; junction bases with no gene match: 5. The CDR3 consists of 14 residues. The CDR3 spells CASSLRDSQETQYF. CDR3 coding DNA: TGTGCCAGCAGTCTACGGGACAGTCAAGAGACCCAGTACTTC.

This clonotype was recorded a few times. This chain connects TRBV7-9 to TRBJ2-1; 9 nucleotides agree with TRBD2. Germline CDR1 SEHNR, CDR2 FQNEAQ (reference sequence). The CDR3 consists of 16 residues. The ends lost 5 bases at V and 6 bases at J; junction bases unmatched: 11. CDR3 protein: CASSLPAGGEFNEQFF. For the CDR3, the DNA is TGTGCCAGCAGCCTCCCAGCGGGAGGTGAGTTCAATGAGCAGTTCTTC.

V usage is TRBV20-1 and J usage is TRBJ1-5; D unclear. V shed 6 bases and J shed 0 bases, with 12 bases lying between them. From germline, CDR1 is DFQATT and CDR2 SNEGSKA (reference sequence). CDR3 length: 14 residues. The CDR3 sequence is CSARTAYSNQPQHF. CDR3 bases: TGCAGTGCACGAACAGCCTATAGCAATCAGCCCCAGCATTTT.

This clonotype was seen ten or more times. The chain carries TRBV29-1 and TRBJ1-2; a possible D gene is TRBD1 (5 bases). Trimming shortened V by 4 bases and J by 4 bases, and 13 bases separated the two germline ends. The CDR3 runs to 13 residues. Germline V gives CDR1 SQVTM, CDR2 ANQGSEA. In DNA form, the CDR3 reads TGCAGCGTTGTGACCGGGGCCCGCTATGGCTACACCTTC. The encoded protein is CSVVTGARYGYTF.

A word on this clonotype: Being one base from a much bigger clone, this may be a read error. CDR3 sequence reads: CVSSETYEQYF. The CDR3 nucleotides read TGTGTCAGCAGTGAGACTTACGAGCAGTACTTC. The chain couples TRBV25-1 to TRBJ2-7; no clear D. Germline V lookup: CDR1 MGHDK, CDR2 SYGVNS. This CDR3 is 11 amino acids long.